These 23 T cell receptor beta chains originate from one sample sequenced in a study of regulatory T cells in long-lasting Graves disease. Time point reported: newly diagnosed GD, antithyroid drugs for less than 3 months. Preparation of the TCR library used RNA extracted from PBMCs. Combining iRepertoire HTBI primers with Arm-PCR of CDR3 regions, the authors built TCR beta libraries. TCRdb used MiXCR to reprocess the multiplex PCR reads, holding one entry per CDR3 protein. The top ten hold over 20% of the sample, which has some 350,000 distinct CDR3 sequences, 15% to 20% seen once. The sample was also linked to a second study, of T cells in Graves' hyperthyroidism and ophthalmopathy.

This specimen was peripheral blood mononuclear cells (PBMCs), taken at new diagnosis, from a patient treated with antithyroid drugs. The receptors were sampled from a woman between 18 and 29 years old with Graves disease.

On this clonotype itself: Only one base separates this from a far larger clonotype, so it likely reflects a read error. CDR3 nucleotide sequence: TGTGCCATCAGTGAGTCTGGGCAGGAGCAGTTCTTC. Translation gives CAISESGQEQFF. V usage is TRBV10-3 and J usage is TRBJ2-1, with D hard to call. The germline V gene has CDR1 ENHRY and CDR2 SYGVKD. This CDR3 is built from 12 residues. Trimming stripped 0 bases from V and 10 bases from J, with 7 bases between.

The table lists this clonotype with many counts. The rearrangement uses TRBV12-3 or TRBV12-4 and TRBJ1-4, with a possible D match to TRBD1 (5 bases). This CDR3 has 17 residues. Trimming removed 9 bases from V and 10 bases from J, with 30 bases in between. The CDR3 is CASGEGYPKARLGKLFF. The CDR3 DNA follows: TGTGCCAGTGGAGAGGGGTATCCTAAGGCACGACTCGGAAAACTGTTTTTT.

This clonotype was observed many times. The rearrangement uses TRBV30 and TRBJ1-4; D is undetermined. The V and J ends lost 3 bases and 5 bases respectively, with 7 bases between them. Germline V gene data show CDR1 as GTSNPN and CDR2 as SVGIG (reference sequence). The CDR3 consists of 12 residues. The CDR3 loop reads CAWRGFNEKLFF. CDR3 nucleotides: TGTGCCTGGAGAGGCTTCAATGAAAAACTGTTTTTT.

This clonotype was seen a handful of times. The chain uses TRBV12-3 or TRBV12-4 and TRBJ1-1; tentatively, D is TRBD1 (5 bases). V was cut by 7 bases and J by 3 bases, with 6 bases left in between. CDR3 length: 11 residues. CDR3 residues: CASTRDTEAFF. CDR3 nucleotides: TGTGCCAGCACCAGGGACACTGAAGCTTTCTTT.

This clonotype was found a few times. The CDR3 region has the DNA TGTGCCAGCATCCAGGGACAGAGCTCCTATAATTCACCCCTCCACTTT. It is translated as CASIQGQSSYNSPLHF. This rearrangement joins TRBV6-1 to TRBJ1-6; 7 bases are shared with TRBD1. The CDR3 extends over 16 amino acids. V shed 7 bases, J shed 0 bases, and the junction held 6 bases outside the gene matches. CDR1 MNHNS and CDR2 SASEGT come from the germline V gene.

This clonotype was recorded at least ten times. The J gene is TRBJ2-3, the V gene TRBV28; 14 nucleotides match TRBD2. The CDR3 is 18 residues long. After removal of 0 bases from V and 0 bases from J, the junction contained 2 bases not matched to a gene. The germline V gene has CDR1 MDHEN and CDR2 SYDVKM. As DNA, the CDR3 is TGTGCCAGCAGTTTATGGACTAGCGGGAGGGCCAGCACAGATACGCAGTATTTT. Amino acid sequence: CASSLWTSGRASTDTQYF.

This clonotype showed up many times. The CDR3 loop reads CASSQDLRGSGYTF. CDR3 sequence (DNA): TGTGCCAGCAGCCAAGACCTCCGGGGATCTGGCTACACCTTC. The chain recombines TRBV3-1 with TRBJ1-2; D is uncertain. The V gene lost 0 bases and the J gene lost 7 bases, with 12 bases spanning the gap. This CDR3 spans 14 amino acids. Germline V gives CDR1 LGHDT, CDR2 YNNKEL (reference sequence).

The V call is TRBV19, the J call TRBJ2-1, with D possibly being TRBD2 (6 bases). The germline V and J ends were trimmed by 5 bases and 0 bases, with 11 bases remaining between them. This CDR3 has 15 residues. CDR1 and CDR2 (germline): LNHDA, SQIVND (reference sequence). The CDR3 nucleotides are TGTGCCAGTAGTCCCGGGGGTTTCTCCTACAATGAGCAGTTCTTC. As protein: CASSPGGFSYNEQFF.

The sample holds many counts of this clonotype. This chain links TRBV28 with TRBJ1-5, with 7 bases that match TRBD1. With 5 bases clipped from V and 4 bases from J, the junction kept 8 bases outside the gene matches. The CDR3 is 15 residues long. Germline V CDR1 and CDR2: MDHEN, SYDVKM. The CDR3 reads CASSRQGEGNQPQHF. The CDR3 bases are TGTGCCAGCAGTCGTCAGGGGGAAGGTAATCAGCCCCAGCATTTT.

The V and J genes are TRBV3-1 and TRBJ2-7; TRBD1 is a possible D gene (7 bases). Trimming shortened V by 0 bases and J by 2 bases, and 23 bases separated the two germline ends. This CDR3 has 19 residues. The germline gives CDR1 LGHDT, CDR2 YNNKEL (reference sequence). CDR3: CASSQDRGTVIAAAYEQYF. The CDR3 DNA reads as TGTGCCAGCAGCCAAGACCGGGGGACAGTGATAGCGGCCGCCTACGAGCAGTACTTC.

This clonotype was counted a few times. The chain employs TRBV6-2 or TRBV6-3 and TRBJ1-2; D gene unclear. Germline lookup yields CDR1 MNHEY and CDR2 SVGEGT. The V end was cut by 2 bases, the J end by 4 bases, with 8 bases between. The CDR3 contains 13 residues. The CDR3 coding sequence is TGTGCCAGCAGTTACCGGAATGGCTATGGCTACACCTTC. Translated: CASSYRNGYGYTF.

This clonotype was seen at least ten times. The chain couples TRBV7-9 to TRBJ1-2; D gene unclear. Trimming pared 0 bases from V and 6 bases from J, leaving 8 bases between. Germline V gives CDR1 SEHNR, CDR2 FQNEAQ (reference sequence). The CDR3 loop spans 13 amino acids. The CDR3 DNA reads TGTGCCAGCAGCTTAGCGAGAGGGAATGGCTACACCTTC. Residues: CASSLARGNGYTF.

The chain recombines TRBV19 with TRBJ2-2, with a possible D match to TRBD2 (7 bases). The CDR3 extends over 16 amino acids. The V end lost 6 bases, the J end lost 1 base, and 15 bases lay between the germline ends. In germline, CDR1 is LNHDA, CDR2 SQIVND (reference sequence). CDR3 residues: CASSSGDYLNTGELFF. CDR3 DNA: TGTGCCAGTAGCTCAGGGGACTACCTGAACACCGGGGAGCTGTTTTTT. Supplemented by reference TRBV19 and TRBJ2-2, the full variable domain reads DGGITQSPKYLFRKEGQNVTLSCEQNLNHDAMYWYRQDPGQGLRLIYYSQIVNDFQKGDIAEGYSVSREKKESFPLTVTSAQKNPTAFYLCASSSGDYLNTGELFFGEGSRLTVL.

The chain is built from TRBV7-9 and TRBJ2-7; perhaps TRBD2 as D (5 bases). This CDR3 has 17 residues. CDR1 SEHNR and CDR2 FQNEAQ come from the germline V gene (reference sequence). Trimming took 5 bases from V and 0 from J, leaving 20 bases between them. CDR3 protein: CASSRQGGRLSSYEQYF. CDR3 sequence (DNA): TGTGCCAGCAGCCGCCAAGGAGGTAGACTTAGCTCCTACGAGCAGTACTTC. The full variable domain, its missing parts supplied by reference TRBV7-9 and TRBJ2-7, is DTGVSQNPRHKITKRGQNVTFRCDPISEHNRLYWYRQTLGQGPEFLTYFQNEAQLEKSRLLSDRFSAERPKGSFSTLEIQRTEQGDSAMYLCASSRQGGRLSSYEQYFGPGTRLTVT.

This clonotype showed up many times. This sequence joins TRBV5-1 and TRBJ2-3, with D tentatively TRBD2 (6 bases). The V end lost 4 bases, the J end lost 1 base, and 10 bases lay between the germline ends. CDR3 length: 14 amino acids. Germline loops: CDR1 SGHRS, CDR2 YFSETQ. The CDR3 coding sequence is TGCGCCAGCAGCGGCGGGGATCGCACAGATACGCAGTATTTT. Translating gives CASSGGDRTDTQYF.

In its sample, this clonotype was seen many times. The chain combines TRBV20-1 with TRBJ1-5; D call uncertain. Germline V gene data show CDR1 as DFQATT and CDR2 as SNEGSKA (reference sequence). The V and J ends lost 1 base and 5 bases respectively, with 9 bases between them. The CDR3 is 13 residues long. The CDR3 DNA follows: TGCAGTGCTAGAGGCCTGTTCGATCAGCCCCAGCATTTT. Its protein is CSARGLFDQPQHF.

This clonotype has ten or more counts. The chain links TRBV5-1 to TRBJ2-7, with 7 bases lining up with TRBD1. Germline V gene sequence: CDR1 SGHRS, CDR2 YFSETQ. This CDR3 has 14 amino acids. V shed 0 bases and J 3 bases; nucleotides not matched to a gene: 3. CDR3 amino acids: CASSLEGQNYEQYF. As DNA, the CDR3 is TGCGCCAGCAGCTTGGAGGGACAGAACTACGAGCAGTACTTC. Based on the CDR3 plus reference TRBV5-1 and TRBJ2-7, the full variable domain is KAGVTQTPRYLIKTRGQQVTLSCSPISGHRSVSWYQQTPGQGLQFLFEYFSETQRNKGNFPGRFSGRQFSNSRSEMNVSTLELGDSALYLCASSLEGQNYEQYFGPGTRLTVT.

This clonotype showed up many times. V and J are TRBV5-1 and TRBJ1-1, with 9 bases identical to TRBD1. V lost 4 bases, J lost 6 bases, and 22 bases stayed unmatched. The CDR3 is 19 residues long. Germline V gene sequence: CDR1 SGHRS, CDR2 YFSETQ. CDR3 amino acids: CASSRGTGRVTDPHAEAFF. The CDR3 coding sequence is TGCGCCAGCAGCCGCGGGACAGGGAGAGTAACAGACCCCCACGCTGAAGCTTTCTTT.

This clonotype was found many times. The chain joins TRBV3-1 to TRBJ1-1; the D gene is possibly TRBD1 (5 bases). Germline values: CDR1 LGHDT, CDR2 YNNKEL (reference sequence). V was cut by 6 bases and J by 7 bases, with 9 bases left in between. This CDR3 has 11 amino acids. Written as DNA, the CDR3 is TGTGCCAGCAGATCAACAGGTGAAGCTTTCTTT. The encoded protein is CASRSTGEAFF.

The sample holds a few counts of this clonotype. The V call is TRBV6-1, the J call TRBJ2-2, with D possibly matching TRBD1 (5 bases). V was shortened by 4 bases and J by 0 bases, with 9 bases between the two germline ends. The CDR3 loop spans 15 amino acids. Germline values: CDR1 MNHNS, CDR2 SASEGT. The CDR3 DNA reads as TGTGCCAGCAGTGGGACACCTGCGAACACCGGGGAGCTGTTTTTT. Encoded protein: CASSGTPANTGELFF.

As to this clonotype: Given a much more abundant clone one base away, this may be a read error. CDR3 amino acids: CAGRGTGTLTGTQYF. The CDR3 bases are TGTGCCGGCAGGGGGACAGGGACCTTAACGGGCACCCAGTACTTC. The chain has TRBV12-3 or TRBV12-4 and TRBJ2-5; TRBD1 aligns across 9 bases. CDR3 size: 15 residues.

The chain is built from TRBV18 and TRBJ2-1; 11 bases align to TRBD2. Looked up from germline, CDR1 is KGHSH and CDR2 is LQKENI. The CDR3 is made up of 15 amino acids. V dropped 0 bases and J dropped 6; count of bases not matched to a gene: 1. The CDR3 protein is CASSPPGTSGNEQFF. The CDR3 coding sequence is TGTGCCAGCTCACCACCCGGGACTAGCGGCAATGAGCAGTTCTTC.

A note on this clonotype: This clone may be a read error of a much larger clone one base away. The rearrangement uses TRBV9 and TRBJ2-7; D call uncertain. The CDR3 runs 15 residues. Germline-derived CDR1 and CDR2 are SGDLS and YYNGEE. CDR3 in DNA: TGTACCAGCAGCGTACCCCCGGGCCCCCCAAACGAGCAGTACTTC. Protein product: CTSSVPPGPPNEQYF.